This entry lists 11 T cell receptor beta chains sequenced from one sample in a study of blood T cell repertoires in COVID-19. Assay: immunoSEQ multiplex PCR; the TCRdb copy retains only in-frame clones and omits some. The data show some 95,000 clones, with about 86% seen just once and 1.2% held by the top ten. What was sequenced was peripheral blood. Receptors were obtained from an elderly man with active or convalescent COVID-19.

This clone has just a few counts. V is TRBV27 and J is TRBJ2-7; 7 positions match TRBD2. The ends lost 3 bases at V and 7 bases at J; junction bases unmatched: 3. Germline lookup yields CDR1 MNHEY and CDR2 SMNVEV (reference sequence). The CDR3 sequence is 12 residues long. In DNA, the CDR3 is TGTGCCAGCAGTTTTGGCGGGGGTGAGCAGTACTTC. Its translation: CASSFGGGEQYF.

The chain is built from TRBV3-1 (or the pseudogene TRBV3-2) and TRBJ1-1; 8 bases align to TRBD1. This CDR3 region has 14 residues. Germline values: CDR1 LGHDT, CDR2 YNNKEL (reference sequence). V was pared by 2 bases and J by 6 bases, with 5 bases of the junction left unmatched. The CDR3 here is CASSQRPDRAEAFF. The CDR3 bases are TGTGCCAGCAGCCAAAGACCGGACAGGGCTGAAGCTTTCTTT.

This chain joins TRBV18 and TRBJ2-7; possibly TRBD2 for D (5 bases). V lost 3 bases and J lost 5, with 14 bases in between. The germline CDR1 and CDR2 sequences are KGHSH and LQKENI. This CDR3 region has 14 residues. CDR3 loop: CASSPPGRFNEQYF. CDR3 coding DNA: TGTGCCAGCTCACCGCCGGGGAGATTTAACGAGCAGTACTTC.

This clone was counted once. The chain uses TRBV9 and TRBJ1-1; D call uncertain. V was pared by 0 bases and J by 3 bases, with 6 bases between. The CDR3 sequence is 13 residues long. Per the germline V gene, CDR1 is SGDLS and CDR2 is YYNGEE. CDR3 bases: TGTGCCAGCAGCGTAGACTCCTACACTGAAGCTTTCTTT. It specifies CASSVDSYTEAFF.

The rearrangement uses TRBV4-1 and TRBJ2-2, with a tentative D call TRBD2 (5 bases). Trimming stripped 0 bases from V and 4 bases from J, with 12 bases between. CDR3 size: 16 residues. The V gene's germline CDR1 is MGHRA and CDR2 YSYEKL. The CDR3 nucleotides read TGCGCCAGCAGCCAAGATCGAGGGTCGGGCACCGGGGAGCTGTTTTTT. This translates into CASSQDRGSGTGELFF.

The V and J genes are TRBV6-5 and TRBJ2-7; TRBD2 aligns across 8 bases. CDR3 length: 15 residues. V dropped 6 bases and J dropped 5; count of bases not matched to a gene: 12. CDR1 is MNHEY and CDR2 is SVGAGI in the germline V gene. The DNA for the CDR3 is TGTGCCAGCAGACCACCCTCGGGGGGGCAACACGAGCAGTACTTC. This codes for CASRPPSGGQHEQYF.

The V gene is TRBV3-1 (or the pseudogene TRBV3-2), the J gene TRBJ1-6; possible D gene TRBD1, 5 bases. Germline V gene sequence: CDR1 LGHDT, CDR2 YNNKEL (reference sequence). Trimming stripped 0 bases from V and 7 bases from J, with 7 bases between. The CDR3 runs to 14 residues. The CDR3 sequence: CASSQEQANSPLHF. CDR3 DNA: TGTGCCAGCAGCCAAGAACAGGCAAATTCACCCCTCCACTTT.

The rearrangement links TRBV19 to TRBJ1-1; tentatively, D is TRBD1 (5 bases). Germline V gene data show CDR1 as LNHDA and CDR2 as SQIVND (reference sequence). V was cut by 5 bases and J by 4 bases, with 20 bases left in between. CDR3 length equals 16 residues. CDR3 nucleotides: TGTGCCAGTAGTGCTTACAGGTACCCAGTGGCCACTGAAGCTTTCTTT. This translates into CASSAYRYPVATEAFF.

This clone appeared once. This chain links TRBV9 with TRBJ2-3, with TRBD2 matching 8 bases. Germline V CDR1 and CDR2: SGDLS, YYNGEE. Trimming removed 0 bases from V and 2 bases from J; junction bases left unmatched: 5. The CDR3 is 16 amino acids. CDR3 sequence (DNA): TGTGCCAGCAGCGTAGGGAGTAGCGGGACCACAGATACGCAGTATTTT. Its protein is CASSVGSSGTTDTQYF. The full variable domain, with the rest looked up from reference TRBV9 and TRBJ2-3, is DSGVTQTPKHLITATGQRVTLRCSPRSGDLSVYWYQQSLDQGLQFLIQYYNGEERAKGNILERFSAQQFPDLHSELNLSSLELGDSALYFCASSVGSSGTTDTQYFGPGTRLTVL.

The J gene is TRBJ1-1, the V gene TRBV7-6; tentatively, D is TRBD1 (5 bases). This CDR3 contains 12 residues. Germline values: CDR1 SGHVS, CDR2 FNYEAQ. V lost 4 bases to trimming and J lost 6 bases, with 9 bases between them. DNA for the CDR3: TGTGCCAGCAGCTCTCTGGGGCCTGAAGCTTTCTTT. Translating it yields CASSSLGPEAFF.

This clone has just one count. This sequence joins TRBV15 and TRBJ1-3; perhaps TRBD1 as D (6 bases). CDR1 is LNHNV, CDR2 YYDKDF, per germline (reference sequence). Trimming stripped 2 bases from V and 4 bases from J, with 12 bases between. CDR3 length: 15 residues. The CDR3 region has the DNA TGTGCCACCAGCAGACCAGGGGCTGAAGGAAACACCATATATTTT. It encodes CATSRPGAEGNTIYF.